This T cell receptor beta chain was obtained from a study of T cells after yellow fever vaccination. V lost 0 bases and J 7 bases, leaving 9 bases between the germline ends. The CDR3 runs to 13 residues. The germline gives CDR1 MNHEY, CDR2 SVGAGI. This clonotype was observed at least ten times. TCRdb reprocessed the 5' RACE reads via MiXCR and lists one record per CDR3 protein. The sample yields some 320,000 distinct CDR3 sequences, around 10% seen once. This clonotype originated in a man younger than 30 who received the YFV17D yellow fever vaccine. The V gene is TRBV6-5, the J gene TRBJ1-2; D perhaps matches TRBD1 (5 bases). Material: CD4+ T cells sorted from PBMCs, obtained 45 days after the yellow fever booster vaccination. The CDR3 loop is CASSYSRVRGYTF. CDR3 nucleotide sequence: TGTGCCAGCAGTTACTCCAGGGTCCGTGGCTACACCTTC.